What follows is one TCR beta chain and its context. The sequence runs out 3 residues before the end of the CDR3; the remainder is reconstructed from the germline J gene. Data came from immunoSEQ multiplex PCR; TCRdb stores just in-frame clones and leaves some out. The table gives more than 10,000 clones; the top ten clones make up roughly 25% of it. J was trimmed by 2 bases and V by 2 bases; bases with no gene match: 1. CDR3 length: 16 residues. Germline CDR1 SGHRS, CDR2 YFSETQ. The sample originates from a study of Tregs in tolerant kidney transplant recipients. The nonmyeloablative bone marrow transplants came from related graft donors, with transient mixed chimerism.

This sample comprised CD8+ T cells from blood (PBMCs), obtained 24 months after the transplant. V usage is TRBV5-1 and J usage is TRBJ2-1; 13 bases match TRBD2. The receptor was derived from a human patient who received a combined kidney and bone marrow transplant. Certain T cells may be donor cells from the graft. CDR3 bases read: TGCGCCAGCAGCTTTGGGACTAGCGGGACCTACAATGAG. Amino acids: CASSFGTSGTYNE. The full-length CDR3 reads as CASSFGTSGTYNEQFF.